Shown below are 13 T cell receptor beta chains from a single sample sequenced in a study of T cell clonality in common variable immunodeficiency. Method: immunoSEQ multiplex PCR; TCRdb's copy keeps in-frame clones and lacks some. The sample contains approximately 75,000 clones, none occurring once; around 0.8% lies in the top ten. Sequencing input: peripheral blood mononuclear cells. Every receptor here comes from a person aged 18 to 70 in good health.

The table lists this clone with many counts. The read is 3 residues too short to cover the CDR3 end, so that end is filled in from the germline J gene. The genes are TRBV6-1 and TRBJ2-1; 9 nucleotides match TRBD2. Looked up from germline, CDR1 is MNHNS and CDR2 is SASEGT. J lost 5 bases, V lost 4 bases, and 6 bases had no gene match. The CDR3 runs to 15 residues. CDR3 residues: CASSASSGTHNEQFF. The part of the CDR3 DNA that was read is TGTGCCAGCAGTGCTTCTAGCGGGACTCACAATGAG.

This clone occurred many times. The read ends 3 residues shy of where the CDR3 ends; the end is completed using the germline J gene. The chain has TRBV11-2 and TRBJ2-1; 8 bases line up with TRBD1. There are 15 residues in the CDR3. V lost 0 bases and J lost 2; bases outside the gene matches: 0. Per germline, CDR1 SGHAT and CDR2 FQNNGV. CDR3 DNA, as far as it was read: TGTGCCAGCAGCTTAGACAGGGGGCCCTACAATGAG. It translates to CASSLDRGPYNE. The whole CDR3 sequence reads CASSLDRGPYNEQFF.

This clone was seen ten or more times. The read comes to an end 3 residues before the CDR3 does, leaving the germline J gene to fill in the end. The V gene is TRBV20-1, the J gene TRBJ2-5, with D possibly TRBD2 on 6 matching bases. This CDR3 is built from 15 residues. The V gene lost 3 bases and the J gene lost 5 bases, with 19 bases spanning the gap. In germline, CDR1 is DFQATT, CDR2 SNEGSKA (reference sequence). CDR3 bases read: TGCAGTGCTAGTGGATTCCAGCGGGTAGGGGAGACC. Translated: CSASGFQRVGET. The whole CDR3 protein reads CSASGFQRVGETQYF.

This clone was counted many times. With the read ending 3 residues before the CDR3 end, the germline J gene is used to fill in that end. The rearrangement joins TRBV24-1 to TRBJ2-1, with 8 bases aligning to TRBD2. Trimming took 4 bases from V and 9 from J; bases not matched to a gene: 4. This CDR3 spans 13 amino acids. In germline, CDR1 is KGHDR, CDR2 SFDVKD. CDR3 residues: CATSETSVGEQFF. CDR3 DNA, as far as it was read: TGTGCCACCAGTGAGACTAGCGTCGGTGAG.

This clone was counted between two and nine times. The DNA ends 3 residues before the CDR3 does, and the rest of the CDR3 is filled in from the germline J gene. This chain joins TRBV7-6 and TRBJ2-7; D remains ambiguous. From germline, CDR1 is SGHVS and CDR2 FNYEAQ. The CDR3 length is 13 residues. V was clipped by 3 bases and J by 5 bases, with 11 bases between them. The part of the CDR3 DNA that was read is TGTGCCAGCAGCTTGGTCGTTCGGGACGAG. Translated, it gives CASSLVVRDE. The CDR3 as a whole reads CASSLVVRDEQYF.

This clone has just a few counts. At one boundary the junction diverges from the germline segment, which might be a read error. The CDR3 end falls 3 residues outside the read, so it is completed with the germline J gene. The sample contains more than one DNA sequence encoding this CDR3. The gene calls are TRBV10-3 and TRBJ1-6; D is possibly TRBD1 (6 bases). Germline V gene data show CDR1 as ENHRY and CDR2 as SYGVKD. The length of the CDR3 is 13 residues. The CDR3 sequence is CAISKQGYSPLHF. CDR3 DNA, as far as it was read: TGCGCCATCAGTAAACAGGGATATTCACCC.

The table lists this clone with many counts. The read gets to within 3 residues of the CDR3 end, and the germline J gene fills in the rest. The chain recombines TRBV30 with TRBJ1-2; 7 bases map to TRBD1. The CDR3 is 11 amino acids. Germline CDR1 and CDR2: GTSNPN and SVGIG (reference sequence). The V gene end was trimmed by 8 bases and the J gene end by 4 bases; junction bases not matched to a gene: 4. The CDR3: CATGTAYGYTF. CDR3 DNA, as far as it was read: TGTGCCACCGGGACAGCCTATGGC.

In this sample, this clone turned up many times. The read falls 3 residues short of the CDR3 end, and the missing part is taken from the germline J gene. The V gene is TRBV20-1, the J gene TRBJ1-1; D gene unclear. Trimming pared 2 bases from V and 6 bases from J, leaving 7 bases between. The germline gives CDR1 DFQATT, CDR2 SNEGSKA (reference sequence). There are 11 residues in the CDR3. The part of the CDR3 DNA that was read is TGCAGTGCTAGAAGGCAATCTGAA. Encoded protein: CSARRQSE. The CDR3 as a whole reads CSARRQSEAFF.

In its sample, this clone was seen many times. The CDR3 end is not reached by the read, which stops 3 residues before it; the germline J gene fills it in. The chain employs TRBV19 and TRBJ2-6; D is possibly TRBD1 (5 bases). Germline-derived CDR1 and CDR2 are LNHDA and SQIVND (reference sequence). The CDR3 length is 14 residues. V was trimmed by 4 bases and J by 2 bases, leaving 6 bases between them. The part of the CDR3 DNA that was read is TGTGCCAGTAGTACAGGGACTGGGGCCAACGTC. Protein product: CASSTGTGANV. The complete CDR3 sequence is CASSTGTGANVLTF.

This clone has a count of ten or more. The CDR3 extends 3 residues past the end of the read, so its final part is completed from the germline J gene. This chain connects TRBV20-1 to TRBJ1-1; no definite D call. Germline lookup yields CDR1 DFQATT and CDR2 SNEGSKA (reference sequence). V was cut by 1 base and J by 4 bases, with 10 bases left in between. The CDR3 spans 13 residues. CDR3 protein: CSARGSAGTEAFF. CDR3 DNA, as far as it was read: TGCAGTGCTAGAGGGTCCGCGGGCACTGAA.

Concerning this clone itself: The read halts 3 residues ahead of the CDR3 end, with the missing end drawn from the germline J gene. This chain uses TRBV19 with TRBJ1-2; D is ambiguous. The CDR3 totals 17 residues. Germline CDR1 LNHDA, CDR2 SQIVND (reference sequence). The CDR3 bases that were read are TGTGCCAGTAGTATACTTCTCCCCAGCGGGATATCGGACGAC. It is translated as CASSILLPSGISDD. The complete CDR3 protein is CASSILLPSGISDDYTF.

The sample holds many counts of this clone. The read terminates 3 residues before the CDR3 end, so the remaining end is supplied by the germline J gene. J is TRBJ2-3 and V is TRBV5-1, with TRBD2 matching 11 bases. Germline V gene sequence: CDR1 SGHRS, CDR2 YFSETQ. This CDR3 contains 16 residues. The V gene end was trimmed by 3 bases and the J gene end by 2 bases; junction bases not matched to a gene: 5. The part of the CDR3 DNA that was read is TGCGCCAGCAGCTCGGGGACTAGCGGCCTCACAGATACG. Amino acid sequence: CASSSGTSGLTDT. The whole CDR3 protein is CASSSGTSGLTDTQYF.

There are many counts of this clone. The CDR3 goes on 3 residues after the read ends, and that part is filled in from the germline J gene. The V call is TRBV5-1, the J call TRBJ1-2, with D possibly TRBD1 on 5 matching bases. Trimming cost V 7 bases and J 3 bases, with 7 bases left between them. The CDR3 totals 11 residues. Germline CDR1 reads SGHRS; CDR2 reads YFSETQ. CDR3 DNA (partial): TGCGCCAGCGGAGGGGACTATGGC. Amino acid sequence: CASGGDYG. In full, the CDR3 is CASGGDYGYTF.